The rows below give T cell receptor beta chains drawn from one sample of a study of T-cell reconstitution after alpha-beta-depleted transplantation in children. TCRdb reprocessed the PCR reads with MiXCR, giving one entry per CDR3 protein. The profile shows some 120,000 distinct CDR3 sequences, about 9.4% of them singletons. This specimen was PBMCs, taken before TCRalphabeta/CD19-depleted stem cell transplant. All receptors come from a boy under 10 years old with acute lymphoblastic leukemia, due to receive a stem cell transplant. The CDR3 runs from the conserved cysteine through the conserved F or W. Only some rows state a clone size, as once, few, many or a class for expanded clones.

size	V	CDR3
many	TRBV6-1	CASRTPTASSGNTIYF
NA	TRBV5-5	CASSSLRQKNIQYF
NA	TRBV20-1	CSARELVTEAFF
NA	TRBV24-1	CATSDPRGVGEKLFF
few	TRBV20-1	CSARDSREGRSYEQYF
NA	TRBV12-3/TRBV12-4	CASSRPNRLGGRNTGELFF
many	TRBV6-5	CASSYSGAFYNSPLHF
NA	TRBV20-1	CSASRTFNEQFF
few	TRBV20-1	CSAPRRTSGAYEQYF
NA	TRBV20-1	CSASLRRGRAPEQYF
many	TRBV25-1	CASSVQERGASSPYEQYF
many	TRBV5-1	CASSSGGADYGYTF